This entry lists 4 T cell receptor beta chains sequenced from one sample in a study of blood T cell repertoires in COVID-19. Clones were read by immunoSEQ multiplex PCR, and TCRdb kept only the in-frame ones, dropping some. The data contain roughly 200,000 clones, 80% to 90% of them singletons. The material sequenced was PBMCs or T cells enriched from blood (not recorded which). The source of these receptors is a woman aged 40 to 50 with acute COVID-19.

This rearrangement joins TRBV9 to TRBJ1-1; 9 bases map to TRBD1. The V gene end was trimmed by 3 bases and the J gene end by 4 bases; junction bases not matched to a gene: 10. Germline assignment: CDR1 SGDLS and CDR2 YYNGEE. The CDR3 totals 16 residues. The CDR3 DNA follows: TGTGCCAGCAGCGCCACCGGGACAGGGACGCTCACTGAAGCTTTCTTT. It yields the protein CASSATGTGTLTEAFF.

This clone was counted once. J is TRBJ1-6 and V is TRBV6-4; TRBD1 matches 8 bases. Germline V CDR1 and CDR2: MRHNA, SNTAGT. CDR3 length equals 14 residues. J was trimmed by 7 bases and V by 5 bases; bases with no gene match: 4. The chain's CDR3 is CASSTGTGNSPLHF. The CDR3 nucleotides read TGTGCCAGCAGTACCGGGACAGGAAATTCACCCCTCCACTTT.

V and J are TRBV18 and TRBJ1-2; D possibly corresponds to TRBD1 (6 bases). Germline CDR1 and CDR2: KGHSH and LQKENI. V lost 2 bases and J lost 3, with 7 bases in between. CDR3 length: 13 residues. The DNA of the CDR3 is TGTGCCAGCTCACCAGGGGGCGACTATGGCTACACCTTC. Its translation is CASSPGGDYGYTF.

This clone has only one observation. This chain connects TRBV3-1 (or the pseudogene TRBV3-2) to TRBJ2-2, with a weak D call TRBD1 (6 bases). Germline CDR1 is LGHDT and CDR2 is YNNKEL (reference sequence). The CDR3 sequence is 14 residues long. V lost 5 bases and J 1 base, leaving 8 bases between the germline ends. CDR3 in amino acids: CASSDRQNTGELFF. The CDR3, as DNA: TGTGCCAGCAGCGACAGGCAGAACACCGGGGAGCTGTTTTTT.